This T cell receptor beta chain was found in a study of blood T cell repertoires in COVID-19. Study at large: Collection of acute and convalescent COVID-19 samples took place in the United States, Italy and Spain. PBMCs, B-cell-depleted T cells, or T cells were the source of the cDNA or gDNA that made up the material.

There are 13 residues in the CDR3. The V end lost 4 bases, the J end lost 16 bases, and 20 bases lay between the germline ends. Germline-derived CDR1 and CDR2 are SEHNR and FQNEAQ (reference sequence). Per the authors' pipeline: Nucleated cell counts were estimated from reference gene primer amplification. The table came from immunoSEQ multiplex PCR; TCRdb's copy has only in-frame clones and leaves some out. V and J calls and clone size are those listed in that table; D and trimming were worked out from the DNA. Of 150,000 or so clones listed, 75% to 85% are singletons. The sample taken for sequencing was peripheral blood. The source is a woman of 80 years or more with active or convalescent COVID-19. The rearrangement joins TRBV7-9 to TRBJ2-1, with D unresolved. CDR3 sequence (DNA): TGTGCCAGCAGCTCCATCTCGTATGAGATCGAATTCTTC. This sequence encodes CASSSISYEIEFF.